This T cell receptor (beta chain) stems from a study of graft-versus-host responses after intestinal transplantation (dated by TCRdb to the early 2020s). For context, the study as a whole: Recipients received multivisceral, liver-intestinal, or isolated intestinal transplants. After intestinal transplantation, graft-versus-host and host-versus-graft alloreactive T cell clones were followed in the graft, circulation and bone marrow using bulk TCR-beta CDR3 sequencing. A cohort of about 25 intestinal transplant recipients, including one retransplant, was enrolled, and a few patients lacking pretransplant specimens were excluded. All recipients received anti-thymocyte globulin induction followed by maintenance tacrolimus and steroids for 3 to 4 years. Rather than going through the commercial service, samples from a few later patients were sequenced in-house on an Illumina MiSeq and processed with MiXCR. Donor T cell macrochimerism was defined as a peak of at least 4% donor T cells among recipient peripheral blood mononuclear cells. To identify alloreactive clones, pre-transplant mixed lymphocyte reaction products were sequenced and then compared with unstimulated pre-transplant donor and recipient T cells.

From cysteine to phenylalanine, the CDR3 is 17 amino acids long. Left in the record is the CDR3 DNA by itself, 51 bases read in frame from the first base. The germline V gene (reference sequence) supplies CDR1 SGHNT and CDR2 YYREEE. V drops 2 bases and J drops 1 base, leaving 16 bases in between. To prepare the library, the immunoSEQ multiplex PCR assay was applied. For most patients, genomic DNA was isolated with the Qiagen DNeasy Blood and Tissue Kit and shipped frozen to Adaptive Biotechnologies for TCR sequencing. Adaptive Biotechnologies carried out high-throughput TCR-beta CDR3 sequencing of genomic DNA for most patients. On the study's bioinformatics: Adaptive's ImmunoSEQ software supplied the TCR sequencing data for 18 patients, while MiXCR and VDJtools were used to process three other patients. To correct CD4 versus CD8 sorting errors, sequences present in both subsets at a frequency ratio below 5:1 were removed. CDR3 nucleotide sequences shared by donor and recipient were removed because the origin of these sequences could not be assigned. Alloreactive clones required at least 2-fold expansion over unstimulated cells and minimum CFSE-low frequency of 0.002% (template counts) or 0.001% (read counts). Mappable clones were those detected in sequenced pre-transplant spleen, lymph node, or MLR CFSE-low populations of the donor or recipient. The cumulative frequency of alloreactive clones was calculated as a percentage of all sequences, weighted by copy number. TCRdb's version of the immuneACCESS table is confined to in-frame rearrangements and falls short of the full clone set. An unresolved V gene accounts for under half of the shortfall where checked; the remainder is of unknown origin. That table furnishes V, J and clone size, whereas the DNA furnished D and trimming. The table for this sample lists more than 90,000 clones; around 94% of them were counted only once. 0.2% to 0.25% of the sample is held by the ten biggest clonotypes.

Notes on this clone: Its antigen is not yet known. No much larger clone is present one base from it, and per-base qualities are unavailable.

Explained via the paper, the time point label denotes: cells obtained before transplantation from donor or recipient. CD3+CD4+ and CD3+CD8+ populations were FACS-sorted from unstimulated pre-transplant donor and recipient cells taken from spleen or lymph nodes. The paper as a whole reports these results and caveats: Conclusions were limited by the relatively low number and heterogeneity of intestinal transplant patients. In patients with donor T cell macrochimerism, the allografts had high GvH to HvG T cell clonal ratios. Early after transplant, declines in HvG clones were associated with peak levels of circulating GvH clones. GvH clones were found in recipient bone marrow, and some of the GvH clones appeared earlier in ileal mucosa or blood, which is consistent with an intestinal mucosal origin.

Material: unstimulated CD4+ T cells sorted from spleen or lymph node cells, obtained before transplant. The sequence joins TRBV5-4 to TRBJ1-5; the D segment cannot be called with confidence. The clonotype was recovered from a human donor who was the organ donor for an intestinal transplant. The CDR3 reads as follows: CASSFWSGPGSNQPQHF. The nucleotide sequence is TGTGCCAGCAGCTTTTGGTCGGGCCCGGGGAGCAATCAGCCCCAGCATTTT.